This T cell receptor (beta chain) was recorded in a study of T-cell memory formation after mild COVID-19 (TCRdb year 2021). Regarding the research as a whole: TCR sequence clusters from the two donors were found to be largely donor specific. In two donors, T-cell clones that expanded and contracted after mild COVID-19 were followed by sequencing TCRalpha and TCRbeta repertoires longitudinally. Two young, previously healthy adult volunteers, one female and one male, were included in the cohort.

Ficoll-Paque density gradient centrifugation was used to isolate PBMCs. Summary of the overall study and its limitations: From day 15 to 85, contracting clones showed balanced CD4/CD8 phenotypes, whereas a second wave of clones that expanded from day 15 to 37 leaned towards CD4+. Contracting CD4+ clones appeared mostly in the CM and EM memory subsets, whereas CD8+ clones were enriched in EMRA. The study covered only a couple of mild cases, and larger cohorts including severe cases with pre-infection samples were considered necessary. SARS-CoV-2 specificity was not confirmed for the second-wave clones peaking on day 37. Some responding clones were found in pre-infection memory, which suggests that pre-existing cross-reactive memory T cells took part in the SARS-CoV-2 response.

For this clonotype: What antigen it recognizes has not been identified. No clone much larger than this one lies a single base away; base qualities are absent.

Including cysteine and phenylalanine, the CDR3 has 15 amino acids. The CDR3 DNA has 45 bases and is translated from base 1. CDR1 and CDR2 are drawn from the germline V gene (reference sequence): DFQATT, SNEGSKA. The sample was run on an Illumina NovaSeq 6000. TCRalpha and TCRbeta cDNA libraries were built by 5'RACE with constant-segment primers, adding sample barcodes and unique molecular identifiers. Trizol reagent was used to extract RNA from every sample. Libraries were amplified in two PCR steps, with a second sample barcode and Illumina TruSeq adapters added in the second step. The libraries were sequenced on an Illumina NovaSeq using 2 x 150 bp paired-end reads. Processing in the source paper ran as follows. Demultiplexing of reads and collapsing into UMI-guided consensus sequences were performed with migec v1.2.7. Using mixcr v2.1.11, UMI consensuses were aligned to TRA and TRB V and J templates and then assembled into clonotypes. Clonotypes were classified as expanded or contracted when called significant by both edgeR and NoisET, with noise models trained on biological replicates. edgeR calls used a false discovery rate-adjusted p below 0.01 and a log2 fold-change threshold of 1. As an exploratory analysis of dynamics, max-normalized trajectories of the 1000 most abundant clonotypes were examined by PCA with hierarchical clustering. Separately sequenced CD4+ and CD8+ repertoires were used to assign the CD4 or CD8 phenotype of responding clones. The public reads were reprocessed in TCRdb via fastp at Q25 and MiXCR, keeping in-frame beta chains. Under each unique CDR3 protein, matching rows form one entry showing the most common genes and DNA. These V and J calls derive from TCRdb rather than the authors' analysis. This sample has around 370,000 distinct CDR3 sequences in its table, and more than 20% of those were observed once. The top ten clones comprise under 15% of the sample.

Recombination joined TRBV20-1 with TRBJ2-5; TRBD2 aligns with 14 central bases. The sequenced sample was PBMCs or a T cell subset sorted from them (not recorded which). The TCR was taken from an adult woman who had mild COVID-19 (a few samples of this study predate the infection). The sample titles of this study are shuffled in the database, so cell type and time point are left out; the donor was told from shared clones. The DNA reads TGCAGCCTCATGACTAGCGGGAGGGCCCCGGAGACCCAGTACTTC. Its protein reads: CSLMTSGRAPETQYF.